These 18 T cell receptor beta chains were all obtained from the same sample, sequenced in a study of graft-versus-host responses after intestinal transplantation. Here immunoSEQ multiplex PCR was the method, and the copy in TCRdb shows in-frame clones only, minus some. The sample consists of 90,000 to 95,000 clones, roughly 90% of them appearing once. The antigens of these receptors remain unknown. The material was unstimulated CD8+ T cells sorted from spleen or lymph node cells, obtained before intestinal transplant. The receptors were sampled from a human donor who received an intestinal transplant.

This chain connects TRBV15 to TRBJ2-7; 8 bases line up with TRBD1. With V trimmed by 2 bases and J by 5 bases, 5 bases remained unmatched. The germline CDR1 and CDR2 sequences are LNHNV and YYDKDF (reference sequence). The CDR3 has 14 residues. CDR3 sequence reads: CATSRRTGLDEQYF. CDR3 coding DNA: TGTGCCACCAGCAGACGGACAGGGCTCGACGAGCAGTACTTC.

Here the CDR3 reads CASSPGQGAHGTQYF. DNA for the CDR3: TGTGCCAGCAGCCCGGGACAGGGGGCACACGGTACGCAGTATTTT. J is TRBJ2-3 and V is TRBV6-5; 12 bases are a match to TRBD1. In germline, CDR1 is MNHEY, CDR2 SVGAGI. V shed 6 bases, J shed 8 bases, and the junction held 9 bases outside the gene matches. This CDR3 region has 15 residues.

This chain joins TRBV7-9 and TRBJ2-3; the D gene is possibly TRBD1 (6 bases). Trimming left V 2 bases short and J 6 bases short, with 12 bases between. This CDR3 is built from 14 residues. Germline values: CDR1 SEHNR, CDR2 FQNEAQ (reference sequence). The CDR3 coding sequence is TGTGCCAGCAGCTTAACAGGGTTGGAGGATACGCAGTATTTT. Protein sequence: CASSLTGLEDTQYF.

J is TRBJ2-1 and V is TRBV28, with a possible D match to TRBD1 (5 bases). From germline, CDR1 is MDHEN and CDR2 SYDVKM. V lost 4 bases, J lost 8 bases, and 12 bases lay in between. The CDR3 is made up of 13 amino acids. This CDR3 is CASSWQGLDEQFF. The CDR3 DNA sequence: TGTGCCAGCAGTTGGCAGGGTCTCGATGAGCAGTTCTTC.

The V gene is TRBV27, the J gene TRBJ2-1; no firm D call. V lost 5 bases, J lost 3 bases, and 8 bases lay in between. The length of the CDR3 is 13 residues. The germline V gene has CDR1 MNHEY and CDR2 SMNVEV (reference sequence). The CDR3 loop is CASSLDNYNEQFF. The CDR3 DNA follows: TGTGCCAGCAGTCTCGACAACTACAATGAGCAGTTCTTC.

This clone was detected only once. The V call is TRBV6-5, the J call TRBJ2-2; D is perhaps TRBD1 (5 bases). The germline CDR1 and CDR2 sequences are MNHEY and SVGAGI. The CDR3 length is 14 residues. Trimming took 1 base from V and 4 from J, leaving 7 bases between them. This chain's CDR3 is CASSYFGATGELFF. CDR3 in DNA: TGTGCCAGCAGTTACTTTGGGGCCACCGGGGAGCTGTTTTTT.

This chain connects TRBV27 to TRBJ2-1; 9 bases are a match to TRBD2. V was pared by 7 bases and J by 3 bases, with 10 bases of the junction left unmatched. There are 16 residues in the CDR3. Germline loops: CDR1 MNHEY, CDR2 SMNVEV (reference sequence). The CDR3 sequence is CASNWASGDHYNEQFF. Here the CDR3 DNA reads TGTGCCAGCAATTGGGCTAGCGGGGACCACTACAATGAGCAGTTCTTC.

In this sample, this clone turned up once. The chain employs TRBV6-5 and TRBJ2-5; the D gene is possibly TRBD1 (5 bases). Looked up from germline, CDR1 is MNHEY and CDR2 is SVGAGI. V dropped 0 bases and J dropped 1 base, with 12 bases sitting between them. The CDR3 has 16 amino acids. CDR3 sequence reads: CASSYSQGRLQETQYF. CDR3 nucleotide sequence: TGTGCCAGCAGTTACTCCCAGGGAAGGCTCCAAGAGACCCAGTACTTC.

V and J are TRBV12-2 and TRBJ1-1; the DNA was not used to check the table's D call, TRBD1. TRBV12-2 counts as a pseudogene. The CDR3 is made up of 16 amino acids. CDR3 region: CASRLTGFPRNTEAFF. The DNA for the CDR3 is TGTGCAAGTCGCTTAACAGGGTTCCCTCGGAACACTGAAGCTTTCTTT.

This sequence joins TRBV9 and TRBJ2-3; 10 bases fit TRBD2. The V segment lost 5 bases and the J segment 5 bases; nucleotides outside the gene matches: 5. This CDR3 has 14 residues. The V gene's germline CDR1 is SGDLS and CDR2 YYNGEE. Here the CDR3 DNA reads TGTGCCAGCAGTACTAGCGGGGTAGGAGATACGCAGTATTTT. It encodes CASSTSGVGDTQYF.

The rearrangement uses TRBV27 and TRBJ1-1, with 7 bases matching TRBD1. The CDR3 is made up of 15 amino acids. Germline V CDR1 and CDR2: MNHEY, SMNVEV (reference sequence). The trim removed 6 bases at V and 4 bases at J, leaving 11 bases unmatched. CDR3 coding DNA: TGTGCCAGCAGACTAGGGGGCGCGGGCGGCACTGAAGCTTTCTTT. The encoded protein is CASRLGGAGGTEAFF.

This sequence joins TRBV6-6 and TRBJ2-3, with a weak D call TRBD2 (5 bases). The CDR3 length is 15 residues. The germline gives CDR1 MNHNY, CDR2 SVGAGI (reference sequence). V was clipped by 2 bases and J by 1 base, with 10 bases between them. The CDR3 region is CASSYRGGGTDTQYF. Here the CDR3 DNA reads TGTGCCAGCAGTTACCGGGGTGGGGGCACAGATACGCAGTATTTT.

CDR3 in DNA: TGCGCCAGCAGCCAGACGGGAGACCGCTACAATGAGCAGTTCTTC. Its translation is CASSQTGDRYNEQFF. The chain employs TRBV4-1 and TRBJ2-1; possible D gene TRBD2, 6 bases. The length of the CDR3 is 15 residues. CDR1 is MGHRA and CDR2 is YSYEKL in the germline V gene. The V and J ends lost 3 bases and 3 bases respectively, with 12 bases between them.

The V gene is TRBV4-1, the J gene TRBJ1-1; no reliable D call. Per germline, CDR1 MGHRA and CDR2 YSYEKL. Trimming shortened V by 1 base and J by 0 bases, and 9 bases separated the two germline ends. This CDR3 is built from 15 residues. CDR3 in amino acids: CASSQGSSMNTEAFF. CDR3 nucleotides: TGCGCCAGCAGCCAAGGGAGTTCTATGAACACTGAAGCTTTCTTT.

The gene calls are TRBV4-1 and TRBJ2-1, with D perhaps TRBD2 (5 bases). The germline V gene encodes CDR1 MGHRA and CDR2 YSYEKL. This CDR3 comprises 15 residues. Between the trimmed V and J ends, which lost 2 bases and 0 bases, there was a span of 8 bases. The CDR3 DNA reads TGCGCCAGCAGCCAAAGCGGCGGCTCCTACAATGAGCAGTTCTTC. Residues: CASSQSGGSYNEQFF.

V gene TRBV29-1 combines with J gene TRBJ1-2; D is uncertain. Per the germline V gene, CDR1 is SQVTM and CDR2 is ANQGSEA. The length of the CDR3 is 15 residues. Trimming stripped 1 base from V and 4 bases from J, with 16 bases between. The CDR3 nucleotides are TGCAGCGTTGAAGTGGGTGGGCAGAACAGCTATGGCTACACCTTC. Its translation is CSVEVGGQNSYGYTF.

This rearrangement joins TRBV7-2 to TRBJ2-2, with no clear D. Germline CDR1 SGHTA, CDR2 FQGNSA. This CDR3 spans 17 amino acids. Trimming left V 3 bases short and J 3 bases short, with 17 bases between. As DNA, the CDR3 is TGTGCCAGCAGCTTCCCATTTTTGAGAGTTGACACCGGGGAGCTGTTTTTT. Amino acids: CASSFPFLRVDTGELFF.

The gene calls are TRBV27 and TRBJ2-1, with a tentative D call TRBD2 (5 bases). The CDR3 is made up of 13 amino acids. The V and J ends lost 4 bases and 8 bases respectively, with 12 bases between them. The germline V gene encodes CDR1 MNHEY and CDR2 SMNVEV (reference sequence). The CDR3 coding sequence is TGTGCCAGCAGTTATGAACTAGGGTATGAGCAGTTCTTC. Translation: CASSYELGYEQFF.